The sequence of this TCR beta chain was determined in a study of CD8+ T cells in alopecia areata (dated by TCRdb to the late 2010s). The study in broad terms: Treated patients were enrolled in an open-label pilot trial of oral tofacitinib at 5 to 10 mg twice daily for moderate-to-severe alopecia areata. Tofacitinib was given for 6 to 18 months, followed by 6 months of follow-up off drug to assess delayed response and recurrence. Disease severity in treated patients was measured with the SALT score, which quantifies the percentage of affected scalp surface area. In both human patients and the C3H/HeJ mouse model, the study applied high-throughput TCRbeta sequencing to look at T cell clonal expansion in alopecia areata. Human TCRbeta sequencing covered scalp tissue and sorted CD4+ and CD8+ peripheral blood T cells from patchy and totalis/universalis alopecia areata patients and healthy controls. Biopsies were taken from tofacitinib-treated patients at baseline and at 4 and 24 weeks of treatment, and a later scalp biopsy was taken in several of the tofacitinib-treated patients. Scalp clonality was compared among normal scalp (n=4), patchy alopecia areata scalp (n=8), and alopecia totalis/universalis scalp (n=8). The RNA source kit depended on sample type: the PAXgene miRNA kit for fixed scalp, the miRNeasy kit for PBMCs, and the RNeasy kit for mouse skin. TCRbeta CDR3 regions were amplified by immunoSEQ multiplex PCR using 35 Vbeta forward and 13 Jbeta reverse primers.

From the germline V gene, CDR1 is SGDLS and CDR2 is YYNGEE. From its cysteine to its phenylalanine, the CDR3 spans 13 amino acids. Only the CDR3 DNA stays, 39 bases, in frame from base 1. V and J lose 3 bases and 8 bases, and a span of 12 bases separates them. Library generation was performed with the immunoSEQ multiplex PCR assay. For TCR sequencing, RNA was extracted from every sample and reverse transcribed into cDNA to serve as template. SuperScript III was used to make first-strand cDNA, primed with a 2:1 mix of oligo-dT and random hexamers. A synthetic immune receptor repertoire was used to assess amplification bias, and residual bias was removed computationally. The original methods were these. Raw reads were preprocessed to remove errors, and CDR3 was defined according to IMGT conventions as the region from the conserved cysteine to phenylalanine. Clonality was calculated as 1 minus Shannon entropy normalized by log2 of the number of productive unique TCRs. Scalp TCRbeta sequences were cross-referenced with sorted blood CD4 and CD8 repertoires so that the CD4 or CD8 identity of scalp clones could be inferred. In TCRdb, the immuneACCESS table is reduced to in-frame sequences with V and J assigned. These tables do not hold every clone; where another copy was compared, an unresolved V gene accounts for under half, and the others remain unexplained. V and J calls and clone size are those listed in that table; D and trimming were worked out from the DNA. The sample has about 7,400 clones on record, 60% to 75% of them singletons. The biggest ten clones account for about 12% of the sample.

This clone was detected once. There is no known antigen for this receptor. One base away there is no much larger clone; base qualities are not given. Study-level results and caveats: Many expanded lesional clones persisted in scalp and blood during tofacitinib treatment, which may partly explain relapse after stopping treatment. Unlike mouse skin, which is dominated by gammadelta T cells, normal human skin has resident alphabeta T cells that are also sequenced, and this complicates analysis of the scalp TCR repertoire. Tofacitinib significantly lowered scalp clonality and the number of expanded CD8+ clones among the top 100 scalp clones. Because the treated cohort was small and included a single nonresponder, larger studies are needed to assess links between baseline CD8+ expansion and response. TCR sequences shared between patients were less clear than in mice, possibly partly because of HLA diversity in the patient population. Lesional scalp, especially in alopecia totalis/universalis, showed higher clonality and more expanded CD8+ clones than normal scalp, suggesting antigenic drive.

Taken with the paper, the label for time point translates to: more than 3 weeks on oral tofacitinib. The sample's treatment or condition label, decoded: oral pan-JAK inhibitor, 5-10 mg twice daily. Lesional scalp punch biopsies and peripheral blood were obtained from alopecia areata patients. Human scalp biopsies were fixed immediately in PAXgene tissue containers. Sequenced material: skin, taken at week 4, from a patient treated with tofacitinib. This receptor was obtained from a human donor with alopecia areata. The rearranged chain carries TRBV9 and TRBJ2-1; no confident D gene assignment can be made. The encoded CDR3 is CASSESAGYEQFF. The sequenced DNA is TGTGCCAGCAGCGAGTCGGCAGGCTATGAGCAGTTCTTC.